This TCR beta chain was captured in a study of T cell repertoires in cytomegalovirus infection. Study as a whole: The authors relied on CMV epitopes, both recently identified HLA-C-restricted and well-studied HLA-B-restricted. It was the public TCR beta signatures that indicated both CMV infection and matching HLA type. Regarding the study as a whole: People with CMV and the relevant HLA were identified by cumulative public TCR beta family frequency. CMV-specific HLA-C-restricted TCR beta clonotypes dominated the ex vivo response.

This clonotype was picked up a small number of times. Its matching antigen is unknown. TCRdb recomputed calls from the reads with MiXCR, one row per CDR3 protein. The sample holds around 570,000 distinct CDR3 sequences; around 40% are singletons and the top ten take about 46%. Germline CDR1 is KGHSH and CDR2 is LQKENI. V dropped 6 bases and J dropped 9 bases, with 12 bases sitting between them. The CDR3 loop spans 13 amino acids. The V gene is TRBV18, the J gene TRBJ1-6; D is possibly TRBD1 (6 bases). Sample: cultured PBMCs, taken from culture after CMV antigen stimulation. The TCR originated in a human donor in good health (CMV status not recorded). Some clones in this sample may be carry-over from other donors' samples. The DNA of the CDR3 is TGTGCCAGCTCCCCAGGGGTTAGTTCACCCCTCCACTTT. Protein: CASSPGVSSPLHF.